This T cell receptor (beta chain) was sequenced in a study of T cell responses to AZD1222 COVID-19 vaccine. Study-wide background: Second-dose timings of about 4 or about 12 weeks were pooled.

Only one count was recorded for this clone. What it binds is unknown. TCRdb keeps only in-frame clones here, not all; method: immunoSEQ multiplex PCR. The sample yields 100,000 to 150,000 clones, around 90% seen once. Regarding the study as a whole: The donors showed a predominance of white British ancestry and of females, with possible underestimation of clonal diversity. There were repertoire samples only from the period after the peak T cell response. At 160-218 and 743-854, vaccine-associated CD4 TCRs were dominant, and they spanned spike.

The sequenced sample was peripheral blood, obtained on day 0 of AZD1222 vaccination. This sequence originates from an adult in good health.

The CDR3 DNA reads as TGTGCCAGCAGCGTATACGGATACACAGATACGCAGTATTTT. It encodes CASSVYGYTDTQYF. The chain carries TRBV9 and TRBJ2-3, with D unresolved. V lost 1 base and J lost 2, with 8 bases in between. The CDR3 has 14 residues. CDR1 SGDLS and CDR2 YYNGEE come from the germline V gene.